A selection of T cell receptor beta chains follows, all from one sample in a study of T cell responses to AZD1222 COVID-19 vaccine. Generated by immunoSEQ multiplex PCR, the TCRdb table keeps only in-frame clones and is missing some. The profile shows about 82,000 clones, approximately 90% of them singletons. Here the sequenced sample was peripheral blood, taken on day 0 of AZD1222 vaccination. The origin of the receptors is an adult in good health. Each CDR3 is given with its conserved first and last residue. A D gene is named only where the DNA matches it firmly. A row's size may be missing; if present it is once, few, many or a size class.

D gene	J gene	clone size	V gene	CDR3 DNA	CDR3 protein
TRBD2	TRBJ2-3	.	TRBV3-1/TRBV3-2	TGTGCCAGCAGCACACGCGGGGGGCGCACAGATACGCAGTATTTT	CASSTRGGRTDTQYF
.	TRBJ1-1	.	TRBV28	TGTGCCAGCAGTTTGGACGGGAGGTCGAAAGGGGCTTTCTTT	CASSLDGRSKGAFF
.	TRBJ2-1	.	TRBV5-5	TGTGCCAGCAGCTTGATACCGGGAAGCTCCTACAATGAGCAGTTCTTC	CASSLIPGSSYNEQFF
.	TRBJ1-2	.	TRBV11-2	TGTGCCAGCAGCTCAATACAAAAAAATCCCCCTGGCTACACCTTC	CASSSIQKNPPGYTF
.	TRBJ1-5	.	TRBV5-1	TGCGCCAGCAGCGCCGGTACTGAGGGCCAGCCCCAGCATTTT	CASSAGTEGQPQHF
TRBD2	TRBJ2-7	.	TRBV6-1	TGTGCCAGCAGTGAAGGTAGCGGGGGAGCCTACGAGCAGTACTTC	CASSEGSGGAYEQYF
TRBD1	TRBJ1-6	.	TRBV5-1	TGCGCCAGCAGCAACCAGGGGGCTTACAATTCACCCCTCCACTTT	CASSNQGAYNSPLHF
.	TRBJ1-1	.	TRBV4-1	TGCGCCAGCAGCCAAGCGGCCTCACTGGAAGCTTTCTTT	CASSQAASLEAFF
.	TRBJ1-6	.	TRBV6-5	TGTGCCAGCAGTTACTCGACGGAAGGTTCACCCCTCCACTTT	CASSYSTEGSPLHF
TRBD1	TRBJ2-1	.	TRBV5-1	TGCGCCAGCAGTCGAGGGGGCACCTACAATGAGCAGTTCTTC	CASSRGGTYNEQFF
.	TRBJ2-7	.	TRBV10-3	TGTGCCATCAGTGAGTTTTCGGGGTACGAGCAGTACTTC	CAISEFSGYEQYF
TRBD1	TRBJ1-2	.	TRBV28	TGTGCCAGCAGTTTATTATCGACAGGGTGGAGCGGCTACACCTTC	CASSLLSTGWSGYTF
TRBD1	TRBJ1-1	.	TRBV11-3	TGTGCCAGCAGCCCGAACAGGGGGAAAGCTTTCTTT	CASSPNRGKAFF
.	TRBJ1-1	.	TRBV28	TGTGCCAGCAGTTTAAGGGAAAACACTGAAGCTTTCTTT	CASSLRENTEAFF
TRBD1	TRBJ1-2	.	TRBV28	TGTGCCAGCAGTCAGACAGGGGCGACCTTCTATGGCTACACCTTC	CASSQTGATFYGYTF
TRBD2	TRBJ2-1	.	TRBV7-3	TGTGCCAGCAGCTTAGTTAGCGGGGGGGCCTGGAATGAGCAGTTCTTC	CASSLVSGGAWNEQFF
.	TRBJ1-4	.	TRBV20-1	TGCAGTGCTAGAGATCTCTGGGACACCGCTTTT	CSARDLWDTAF
.	TRBJ1-2	.	TRBV3-1/TRBV3-2	TGTGCCAGCAGCCAAGATCCCAGAAGTGGCTACACCTTC	CASSQDPRSGYTF
.	TRBJ1-1	.	TRBV30	TGTGCCTGGAGTAAAGGTCTGTTTACTGAAGCTTTCTTT	CAWSKGLFTEAFF
.	TRBJ2-3	.	TRBV18	TGTGCCAGCTCACCACAGGGAAGGGGTCTCACAGATACGCAGTATTTT	CASSPQGRGLTDTQYF
.	TRBJ1-4	.	TRBV9	TGTGCCAGCAGCGCCACAGGGGAAAAACTGTTTTTT	CASSATGEKLFF
.	TRBJ2-2	once	TRBV7-9	TGTGCCAGCAGCCCGGCGACGGGGGCGCCGACCGGGGAGCTGTTTTTT	CASSPATGAPTGELFF
.	TRBJ1-1	few	TRBV4-3	TGCGCCAGCAGCCAAGATCGGTGGGGATCGGCTGAAGCTTTCTTT	CASSQDRWGSAEAFF
TRBD1	TRBJ1-6	.	TRBV4-2	TGTGCCAGCAGCAGAGAGGACAGGGAATATTCACCCCTCCACTTT	CASSREDREYSPLHF
TRBD1	TRBJ2-4	.	TRBV7-2	TGTGCCAGCAGCCATGACAGGGTAGCCAAAAACATTCAGTACTTC	CASSHDRVAKNIQYF
.	TRBJ1-3	.	TRBV3-1/TRBV3-2	TGTGCCAGCAGCCAAGATCTGAGAAGCTCTGGAAACACCATATATTTT	CASSQDLRSSGNTIYF
TRBD1	TRBJ1-6	.	TRBV19	TGTGCCAGTAGTATCGTTTGGGACAGTATAAGTTCACCCCTCCACTTT	CASSIVWDSISSPLHF
.	TRBJ2-2	.	TRBV19	TGTGCCAGCCAAGTACTTGGACAGTACACCGGGGAGCTGTTTTTT	CASQVLGQYTGELFF
.	TRBJ1-5	.	TRBV6-2/TRBV6-3	TGTGCCAGCAGCAACGGACCCAACAGGGTTAGTGGTCAGCCCCAGCATTTT	CASSNGPNRVSGQPQHF
.	TRBJ2-1	.	TRBV29-1	TGCAGCGTTGATCAGGGCTCGGGTGAGCAGTTCTTC	CSVDQGSGEQFF
.	TRBJ2-7	.	TRBV6-5	TGTGCCAGCAGTTACTACGGGACAGCGGGGGTCTACGAGCAGTACTTC	CASSYYGTAGVYEQYF
.	TRBJ2-7	.	TRBV5-5	TGTGCCAGCAGCCCGGAGGTCCAGGGCGTCCCCTACGAGCAGTACTTC	CASSPEVQGVPYEQYF
.	TRBJ1-6	.	TRBV19	TGTGCCAGTAGTATACGGGGGAATTCACCCCTCCACTTT	CASSIRGNSPLHF
TRBD1	TRBJ1-2	.	TRBV7-6	TGTGCCAGCAGCTTGGGACAGGGGGCTACCTATGGCTACACCTTC	CASSLGQGATYGYTF
.	TRBJ2-7	few	TRBV18	TGTGCCAGCTCACCAAGTTCAGGGGACGGGGAGCAGTACTTC	CASSPSSGDGEQYF
.	TRBJ1-5	once	TRBV4-1	TGCGCCAGCAGCCAAGACTATGGGGACGATAGCAATCAGCCCCAGCATTTT	CASSQDYGDDSNQPQHF
.	TRBJ1-3	.	TRBV5-1	TGCGCCAGCAGCTTGGGATCGGTGAGCTCTGGAAACACCATATATTTT	CASSLGSVSSGNTIYF
.	TRBJ2-7	.	TRBV3-1/TRBV3-2	TGTGCCAGCAGCCAGAACCCTCGGCAGGGGAAACGCGAGCAGTACTTC	CASSQNPRQGKREQYF
.	TRBJ1-1	once	TRBV10-3	TGTGCCATCAGTGAGCCAGGCCTCTTCGGGGCTTCGGCTTTCTTT	CAISEPGLFGASAFF
.	TRBJ2-7	once	TRBV5-1	TGCGCCAGCAGCTTGGATGTCAGGGCAGGCGAGCAGTACTTC	CASSLDVRAGEQYF
.	TRBJ1-5	.	TRBV7-9	TGTGCCAGCAGCGAAGGACAGAATCAGCCCCAGCATTTT	CASSEGQNQPQHF
TRBD2	TRBJ2-3	.	TRBV11-2	TGTGCCAGCAGCAACAGCGGGGGGGCCACAGATACGCAGTATTTT	CASSNSGGATDTQYF
TRBD1	TRBJ1-2	.	TRBV6-6	TGTGCCAGCAGTTACGGACAGGCCTATTACTACACCTTC	CASSYGQAYYYTF
.	TRBJ1-2	.	TRBV30	TGTGCCTGGGCTGAGGGCTATGGCTACACCTTC	CAWAEGYGYTF
.	TRBJ1-2	.	TRBV12-3/TRBV12-4	TGTGCCAGCAGTTTAGTGGGGGAGGCTGGCTACACCTTC	CASSLVGEAGYTF
.	TRBJ1-2	.	TRBV6-5	TGTGCCAGCATGGTGGGTTCAGTGAACGGCTACACCTTC	CASMVGSVNGYTF
.	TRBJ2-3	.	TRBV6-5	TGTGCCAGCAGCTTCAGCACAGATACGCAGTATTTT	CASSFSTDTQYF
.	TRBJ2-3	.	TRBV9	TGTGCCAGCAGCGTAGCCGGACTAAGCACAGATACGCAGTATTTT	CASSVAGLSTDTQYF
.	TRBJ1-1	once	TRBV3-1/TRBV3-2	TGTGCCAGCAGCCAAAACGCTAACACTGAAGCTTTCTTT	CASSQNANTEAFF
.	TRBJ2-3	few	TRBV3-1/TRBV3-2	TGTGCCAGCAGCCAAACGGGGGGCGGCACAGATACGCAGTATTTT	CASSQTGGGTDTQYF
.	TRBJ1-5	.	TRBV19	TGTGCCAGTAGTCTCCGCGGGACCTATAGCAATCAGCCCCAGCATTTT	CASSLRGTYSNQPQHF
.	TRBJ1-2	.	TRBV4-3	TGCGCCAGCAGCCAAGAGGTTCGCTTC	CASSQEVRF
.	TRBJ2-5	.	TRBV6-6	TGTGCCAGCAGTCCGCGACGAGAGACCCAGTACTTC	CASSPRRETQYF
.	TRBJ2-1	.	TRBV21-1	TGTGCCAGCAGCAAAAGAGCGGACAGGGATGACTACAATGAGCAGTTCTTC	CASSKRADRDDYNEQFF
.	TRBJ2-3	.	TRBV5-1	TGCGCCAGCAGCTTGGAATCGGGCGGGTACACAGATACGCAGTATTTT	CASSLESGGYTDTQYF
TRBD1	TRBJ1-4	.	TRBV2	TGTGCCAGCAGCCGGACAGGCTTTAATGAAAAACTGTTTTTT	CASSRTGFNEKLFF
.	TRBJ1-1	.	TRBV18	TGTGCCAGCTCACCAAACCGGAACACTGAAGCTTTCTTT	CASSPNRNTEAFF
TRBD1	TRBJ2-2	once	TRBV28	TGTGCCAGCAGCCGACAGGGATTAAACACCGGGGAGCTGTTTTTT	CASSRQGLNTGELFF
.	TRBJ1-5	.	TRBV10-3	TGTGCCATCAGCCCGGGGGCCCTTGGAAACAATCAGCCCCAGCATTTT	CAISPGALGNNQPQHF
.	TRBJ1-6	.	TRBV14	TGTGCCAGCAGCCAACTTCCCGGGAGAAATTCACCCCTCCACTTT	CASSQLPGRNSPLHF